Following are 13 T cell receptor beta chains from one sample sequenced in a study of shared clonotypes between healthy human individuals. Sequencing was performed with immunoSEQ multiplex PCR; in TCRdb, only in-frame clones are kept and a portion is missing. The data hold some 1,100,000 clones, with 75% to 80% observed a single time. Material for sequencing was memory CD4+ T cells from PBMCs. The subset denotes: CD45RA-negative fraction. The receptors here all came from a man younger than 35 in good health. Some clones in this sample may be carry-over from other donors' samples.

The V call is TRBV10-1, the J call TRBJ2-1, with 7 bases fitting TRBD2. Germline lookup yields CDR1 WNHNN and CDR2 SYGVQD (reference sequence). V was clipped by 7 bases and J by 4 bases; unmatched bases: 4. The CDR3 covers 13 residues. CDR3 DNA: TGCGCCAGCATTGTGGGACTATACAATGAGCAGTTCTTC. It codes for CASIVGLYNEQFF.

The chain has TRBV28 and TRBJ2-2; the D gene is possibly TRBD1 (6 bases). CDR1 MDHEN and CDR2 SYDVKM come from the germline V gene. The CDR3 contains 17 residues. Trimming shortened V by 2 bases and J by 16 bases, and 29 bases separated the two germline ends. The CDR3 DNA sequence: TGTGCCAGCAGTTTAGCTCGCCCGGCAGGGGCTAACCGGGGAGCGTTTTTT. This gives the protein CASSLARPAGANRGAFF.

The chain couples TRBV6-5 to TRBJ2-1; D remains ambiguous. The V gene's germline CDR1 is MNHEY and CDR2 SVGAGI. CDR3 size: 13 residues. V shed 1 base and J shed 10 bases, with 11 bases lying between them. The CDR3 coding sequence is TGTGCCAGCAGTTACTTGAAGGACCGGGAGCAGTTCTTC. Protein product: CASSYLKDREQFF.

This chain links TRBV28 with TRBJ1-2, with D possibly TRBD1 on 5 matching bases. Trimming stripped 4 bases from V and 6 bases from J, with 12 bases between. The CDR3 is 13 amino acids. CDR1 MDHEN and CDR2 SYDVKM come from the germline V gene. This CDR3 is CASSSPGRNGYTF. In DNA, the CDR3 is TGTGCCAGCAGTTCCCCGGGACGTAATGGCTACACCTTC.

The CDR3 here is CATDDRGGTEAFF. The CDR3 DNA reads TGTGCCACCGACGACAGGGGAGGTACTGAAGCTTTCTTT. The V call is TRBV7-9, the J call TRBJ1-1; 8 nucleotides match TRBD1. Germline CDR1 and CDR2: SEHNR and FQNEAQ (reference sequence). Unmatched junction bases numbered 9, after V lost 10 bases and J lost 5 bases. This CDR3 contains 13 residues.

The V call is TRBV19, the J call TRBJ2-1, with TRBD2 matching 10 bases. The CDR3 is 14 residues long. Germline CDR1 reads LNHDA; CDR2 reads SQIVND (reference sequence). The ends lost 5 bases at V and 6 bases at J; junction bases unmatched: 4. CDR3 region: CASSPWTSGNEQFF. The CDR3 nucleotides are TGTGCCAGTAGTCCCTGGACTAGCGGCAATGAGCAGTTCTTC.

The V call is TRBV2, the J call TRBJ2-1; D may be TRBD1 (6 bases). V was shortened by 3 bases and J by 9 bases, with 12 bases between the two germline ends. Germline CDR1 SNHLY, CDR2 FYNNEI. CDR3 length equals 13 residues. The CDR3 nucleotides are TGTGCCAGCAGTGAGGCCCAGGGGACTGAGCAGTTCTTC. Its translation is CASSEAQGTEQFF.

V gene TRBV6-1 combines with J gene TRBJ2-7; a weak D match, TRBD1 (6 bases). The CDR3 covers 13 residues. Deletions cut 2 bases from V and 1 base from J, with 6 bases between. Germline CDR1 and CDR2: MNHNS and SASEGT. The CDR3 reads CASSEQGSYEQYF. The CDR3 DNA is TGTGCCAGCAGTGAACAGGGGTCCTACGAGCAGTACTTC.

The rearrangement links TRBV27 to TRBJ2-7; D not certain. With 5 bases removed from V and 3 bases from J, the gap between germline ends came to 14 bases. Germline V gives CDR1 MNHEY, CDR2 SMNVEV (reference sequence). The CDR3 is made up of 14 amino acids. The CDR3 reads CASSPYLEIYEQYF. CDR3 DNA: TGTGCCAGCAGTCCCTACCTGGAAATCTACGAGCAGTACTTC.

This chain uses TRBV18 with TRBJ2-1, with TRBD1 matching over 7 bases. Germline CDR1 is KGHSH and CDR2 is LQKENI. The CDR3 spans 13 residues. V lost 5 bases to trimming and J lost 6 bases; unmatched junction nucleotides: 4. The CDR3 DNA is TGTGCCAGCTCAGAGTACAGGGGCAATGAGCAGTTCTTC. Protein: CASSEYRGNEQFF. The full variable domain, with the rest looked up from reference TRBV18 and TRBJ2-1, is NAGVMQNPRHLVRRRGQEARLRCSPMKGHSHVYWYRQLPEEGLKFMVYLQKENIIDESGMPKERFSAEFPKEGPSILRIQQVVRGDSAAYFCASSEYRGNEQFFGPGTRLTVL.

The J gene is TRBJ1-2, the V gene TRBV5-6; perhaps TRBD1 as D (6 bases). V lost 1 base and J lost 3, with 13 bases in between. CDR1 and CDR2 (germline): SGHDT, YYEEEE. The CDR3 has 15 residues. The CDR3 reads CASSLSLPGDYGYTF. In DNA, the CDR3 is TGTGCCAGCAGCTTGAGTTTGCCAGGGGACTATGGCTACACCTTC.

In this sample, this clone turned up a few times. This chain uses TRBV6-5 with TRBJ1-1, with D unclear. V lost 10 bases and J lost 1, with 13 bases in between. CDR3 length: 13 amino acids. CDR1 is MNHEY and CDR2 is SVGAGI in the germline V gene. The CDR3 region is CATESSGNTEAFF. Written as DNA, the CDR3 is TGTGCCACAGAGTCCTCGGGGAACACTGAAGCTTTCTTT.

The chain carries TRBV7-9 and TRBJ1-2, with 9 bases lining up with TRBD1. The CDR3 covers 17 residues. Germline CDR1 reads SEHNR; CDR2 reads FQNEAQ (reference sequence). Trimming at V came to 3 bases and at J to 5 bases, leaving 13 bases not matched to a gene. The DNA for the CDR3 is TGTGCCAGCAGCTTCACACTACCGGGACAGGGAGTGTATGGCTACACCTTC. This sequence encodes CASSFTLPGQGVYGYTF.